A selection of T cell receptor beta chains follows, all from one sample in a study of shared clonotypes between healthy human individuals. The assay was immunoSEQ multiplex PCR, and TCRdb's table has in-frame clones only and misses some. Of over 2 million clones listed, less than 95% are singletons. Sequenced input: naive CD8+ T cells sorted from blood. These receptors all come from a man aged 18 to 29 in good health. The CDR3 runs from the conserved cysteine through the conserved F or W. The D gene is left open where the match is weak. Where a row states a size, it is once, few, many or the class of an expanded clone; other rows omit it.

CDR3 DNA: TGTGCCAGCCGTGGGGGGCTGGTCAGTGGAAACACCATATATTTT; CDR3 protein: CASRGGLVSGNTIYF; D gene: .; V gene: TRBV11-2; CDR3 length: 15; J gene: TRBJ1-3; clone size: once
CDR3 DNA: TGTGCCAGCAGCTTTACACAGGTACCGCGAGAGACCCAGTACTTC; CDR3 protein: CASSFTQVPRETQYF; D gene: .; V gene: TRBV13; CDR3 length: 15; J gene: TRBJ2-5; clone size: few
CDR3 DNA: TGTGCCATCCGGGAAGGGGGGATGGAGACCCAGTACTTC; CDR3 protein: CAIREGGMETQYF; D gene: .; V gene: TRBV10-3; CDR3 length: 13; J gene: TRBJ2-5; clone size: .
CDR3 DNA: TGTGCCAGCAGCATCGGACTAGCGGACACAGATACGCAGTATTTT; CDR3 protein: CASSIGLADTDTQYF; D gene: TRBD2; V gene: TRBV13; CDR3 length: 15; J gene: TRBJ2-3; clone size: .
CDR3 DNA: TGTGCCAGCAGAGGGGGATTTGATAATTCACCCCTCCACTTT; CDR3 protein: CASRGGFDNSPLHF; D gene: .; V gene: TRBV28; CDR3 length: 14; J gene: TRBJ1-6; clone size: .
CDR3 DNA: TGCGCCAGCAGCCGCCTGGGACTAGCCGCAGATACGCAGTATTTT; CDR3 protein: CASSRLGLAADTQYF; D gene: TRBD2; V gene: TRBV4-3; CDR3 length: 15; J gene: TRBJ2-3; clone size: .
CDR3 DNA: TGTGCCAGCAGCTTAGTTTATGGTGAAGGACTAGCGTATTACAATGAGCAGTTCTTC; CDR3 protein: CASSLVYGEGLAYYNEQFF; D gene: TRBD2; V gene: TRBV7-9; CDR3 length: 19; J gene: TRBJ2-1; clone size: .
CDR3 DNA: TGTGCCAGCAGCTCCCCCGGCCCGGGCAAAAACATTCAGTACTTC; CDR3 protein: CASSSPGPGKNIQYF; D gene: .; V gene: TRBV7-9; CDR3 length: 15; J gene: TRBJ2-4; clone size: .
CDR3 DNA: TGTGCCAGTAGTATTGCCAGGGCGGACTATGGCTACACCTTC; CDR3 protein: CASSIARADYGYTF; D gene: .; V gene: TRBV19; CDR3 length: 14; J gene: TRBJ1-2; clone size: .
CDR3 DNA: TGCGCCAGCAGCCAAGATTGGGCGGGAACTGCGAACACCGGGGAGCTGTTTTTT; CDR3 protein: CASSQDWAGTANTGELFF; D gene: .; V gene: TRBV4-3; CDR3 length: 18; J gene: TRBJ2-2; clone size: .
CDR3 DNA: TGCGCCAGCAGCTTTACAGGCTCCTACGAGCAGTACTTC; CDR3 protein: CASSFTGSYEQYF; D gene: .; V gene: TRBV5-1; CDR3 length: 13; J gene: TRBJ2-7; clone size: .
CDR3 DNA: TGTGCCAGCAGTTTACGCGGACAGGGTAGGGTGCAGCTCTTC; CDR3 protein: CASSLRGQGRVQLF; D gene: TRBD1; V gene: TRBV28; CDR3 length: 14; J gene: TRBJ2-1; clone size: .
CDR3 DNA: TGTGCCAGCAGTATCCTGGATCCTGAGCAGTTCTTC; CDR3 protein: CASSILDPEQFF; D gene: .; V gene: TRBV2; CDR3 length: 12; J gene: TRBJ2-1; clone size: once
CDR3 DNA: TGCGCCAGCAGCCCCCCAGAGAACACTGAAGCTTTCTTT; CDR3 protein: CASSPPENTEAFF; D gene: .; V gene: TRBV4-1; CDR3 length: 13; J gene: TRBJ1-1; clone size: once
CDR3 DNA: TGTGCCACCAGCAGAGACGGGTTGGGTTCCCACAATGAGCAGTTCTTC; CDR3 protein: CATSRDGLGSHNEQFF; D gene: .; V gene: TRBV15; CDR3 length: 16; J gene: TRBJ2-1; clone size: .
CDR3 DNA: TGTGCCAGCAGTGAAGGAGGGGCAACCTACGAGCAGTACTTC; CDR3 protein: CASSEGGATYEQYF; D gene: .; V gene: TRBV2; CDR3 length: 14; J gene: TRBJ2-7; clone size: .
CDR3 DNA: TGCGCCAGCAGCCCCAGAGAGGGGATTAACACCGGGGAGCTGTTTTTT; CDR3 protein: CASSPREGINTGELFF; D gene: .; V gene: TRBV4-1; CDR3 length: 16; J gene: TRBJ2-2; clone size: .
CDR3 DNA: TGTGCCAGCAGGCCCTCTGGCGGGGGGGCAGATACGCAGTATTTT; CDR3 protein: CASRPSGGGADTQYF; D gene: TRBD2; V gene: TRBV5-4; CDR3 length: 15; J gene: TRBJ2-3; clone size: .
CDR3 DNA: TGTGCCAGCAGTTACTTTTCTACCGGCAGTGAAGCTTTCTTT; CDR3 protein: CASSYFSTGSEAFF; D gene: .; V gene: TRBV6-5; CDR3 length: 14; J gene: TRBJ1-1; clone size: once
CDR3 DNA: TGCGCCAGCAGCCAAGTTTGGGCGGACGATTCACCCCTCCACTTT; CDR3 protein: CASSQVWADDSPLHF; D gene: .; V gene: TRBV4-1; CDR3 length: 15; J gene: TRBJ1-6; clone size: .
CDR3 DNA: TGTGCCAGCACCACCGGTCGGTACGGAAACACCATATATTTT; CDR3 protein: CASTTGRYGNTIYF; D gene: .; V gene: TRBV13; CDR3 length: 14; J gene: TRBJ1-3; clone size: .
CDR3 DNA: TGTGCCAGTAATACAGATGGAAACACCATATATTTT; CDR3 protein: CASNTDGNTIYF; D gene: .; V gene: TRBV19; CDR3 length: 12; J gene: TRBJ1-3; clone size: .
CDR3 DNA: TGTGCCAGTACCCCAGCAGGTGACACTGAAGCTTTCTTT; CDR3 protein: CASTPAGDTEAFF; D gene: .; V gene: TRBV19; CDR3 length: 13; J gene: TRBJ1-1; clone size: once
CDR3 DNA: TGTGCCAGCAGCAGAGGTACGATCGGGGCTAGCGGGCACAATGAGCAGTTCTTC; CDR3 protein: CASSRGTIGASGHNEQFF; D gene: TRBD2; V gene: TRBV7-2; CDR3 length: 18; J gene: TRBJ2-1; clone size: .
CDR3 DNA: TGCGCCAGCAGCTTCGGGGGAGGGTTAGAGCAGTACTTC; CDR3 protein: CASSFGGGLEQYF; D gene: TRBD2; V gene: TRBV5-1; CDR3 length: 13; J gene: TRBJ2-7; clone size: .
CDR3 DNA: TGTGCCAGCAGCAGACTAGGGGTGGACGAGCAGTACTTC; CDR3 protein: CASSRLGVDEQYF; D gene: .; V gene: TRBV7-6; CDR3 length: 13; J gene: TRBJ2-7; clone size: .
CDR3 DNA: TGTGCCAGCAGATTGGGGGCGCTTAATTCACCCCTCCACTTT; CDR3 protein: CASRLGALNSPLHF; D gene: .; V gene: TRBV7-9; CDR3 length: 14; J gene: TRBJ1-6; clone size: .
CDR3 DNA: TGTGCCAGCAGACCGGGACAGTTCTCTGGAAACACCATATATTTT; CDR3 protein: CASRPGQFSGNTIYF; D gene: TRBD1; V gene: TRBV27; CDR3 length: 15; J gene: TRBJ1-3; clone size: .
CDR3 DNA: TGTGCCAGCCAGCCGAGCGGTGGCTACGAGCAGTACTTC; CDR3 protein: CASQPSGGYEQYF; D gene: .; V gene: TRBV2; CDR3 length: 13; J gene: TRBJ2-7; clone size: .
CDR3 DNA: TGTGCCAGCAGCGGCTCGGGAGGCTACACCTTC; CDR3 protein: CASSGSGGYTF; D gene: .; V gene: TRBV9; CDR3 length: 11; J gene: TRBJ1-2; clone size: .
CDR3 DNA: TGTGCCTGGAGTGTAGCCAACAATGAGCAGTTCTTC; CDR3 protein: CAWSVANNEQFF; D gene: .; V gene: TRBV30; CDR3 length: 12; J gene: TRBJ2-1; clone size: .
CDR3 DNA: TGTGCCAGCAACCCCGAGGGATCTTACCACAAGCAGTACTTC; CDR3 protein: CASNPEGSYHKQYF; D gene: .; V gene: TRBV2; CDR3 length: 14; J gene: TRBJ2-7; clone size: .
CDR3 DNA: TGTGCCAGCAGTGCAGGGGGGGCAGGTGAAGCTTTCTTT; CDR3 protein: CASSAGGAGEAFF; D gene: TRBD1; V gene: TRBV28; CDR3 length: 13; J gene: TRBJ1-1; clone size: once
CDR3 DNA: TGCGCCAGCAGCGACGGACTAGCGGGGGAGAACACCGGGGAGCTGTTTTTT; CDR3 protein: CASSDGLAGENTGELFF; D gene: TRBD2; V gene: TRBV5-1; CDR3 length: 17; J gene: TRBJ2-2; clone size: .
CDR3 DNA: TGTGCCAGCAGCGTAGGGGGTAGCGGGAGGTATGCAGATACGCAGTATTTT; CDR3 protein: CASSVGGSGRYADTQYF; D gene: TRBD2; V gene: TRBV9; CDR3 length: 17; J gene: TRBJ2-3; clone size: .
CDR3 DNA: TGTGCCAGCAGCCAAGCGACTAGCGGGGGCTACGAGCAGTACTTC; CDR3 protein: CASSQATSGGYEQYF; D gene: TRBD2; V gene: TRBV4-2; CDR3 length: 15; J gene: TRBJ2-7; clone size: .
CDR3 DNA: TGTGCCAGCAGTCCCGCACTGGAGGGAACGGTGCCCCAGCATTTT; CDR3 protein: CASSPALEGTVPQHF; D gene: .; V gene: TRBV6-5; CDR3 length: 15; J gene: TRBJ1-5; clone size: .
CDR3 DNA: TGCAGTGCATTGGGCGGCTACGGGCAGTACTTC; CDR3 protein: CSALGGYGQYF; D gene: .; V gene: TRBV20-1; CDR3 length: 11; J gene: TRBJ2-7; clone size: .
CDR3 DNA: TGTGCCAGCAGCTTAACCGGGACAGGGGGCGATCAGCCCCAGCATTTT; CDR3 protein: CASSLTGTGGDQPQHF; D gene: TRBD1; V gene: TRBV7-9; CDR3 length: 16; J gene: TRBJ1-5; clone size: once
CDR3 DNA: TGTGCCGGTAGCGGGAGGGCCGGGGCAGATACGCAGTATTTT; CDR3 protein: CAGSGRAGADTQYF; D gene: TRBD2; V gene: TRBV30; CDR3 length: 14; J gene: TRBJ2-3; clone size: .
CDR3 DNA: TGTGCCAGCAGTTTCCTTCTGCGGGGGGAGACCCAGTACTTC; CDR3 protein: CASSFLLRGETQYF; D gene: TRBD2; V gene: TRBV6-6; CDR3 length: 14; J gene: TRBJ2-5; clone size: once
CDR3 DNA: TGTGCCAGCAGCTTAAGAGGGAGCGGGGCCAACGTCCTGACTTTC; CDR3 protein: CASSLRGSGANVLTF; D gene: .; V gene: TRBV13; CDR3 length: 15; J gene: TRBJ2-6; clone size: .
CDR3 DNA: TGCGCCAGCAGCTCAAATGGGGGGGAAGAGACCCAGTACTTC; CDR3 protein: CASSSNGGEETQYF; D gene: TRBD2; V gene: TRBV5-1; CDR3 length: 14; J gene: TRBJ2-5; clone size: .
CDR3 DNA: TGTGCCAGCAGCTCAGGGGACTCTGGAAACACCATATATTTT; CDR3 protein: CASSSGDSGNTIYF; D gene: .; V gene: TRBV7-6; CDR3 length: 14; J gene: TRBJ1-3; clone size: .
CDR3 DNA: TGTGCCAGTAGTATGCCCCCAGCGGGTGGGTATTCACCCCTCCACTTT; CDR3 protein: CASSMPPAGGYSPLHF; D gene: .; V gene: TRBV19; CDR3 length: 16; J gene: TRBJ1-6; clone size: .